This entry describes one TCR beta chain. This CDR3 is built from 15 residues. Germline assignment: CDR1 MGHRA and CDR2 YSYEKL. J was trimmed by 2 bases and V by 4 bases; bases with no gene match: 4. The data are from a study of T cell changes during pregnancy in multiple sclerosis. Measured with immunoSEQ multiplex PCR; TCRdb has only the in-frame clones, and not every one. This table holds about 64,000 clones, less than 95% found once. V gene TRBV4-1 combines with J gene TRBJ2-7; 11 bases are shared with TRBD2. The source was peripheral blood, collected in the second trimester of pregnancy. This TCR was sampled from a female donor in good health, enrolled as a control in a pregnancy study. This CDR3 is CASSPTSGGPYEQYF. The CDR3 DNA is TGCGCCAGCAGCCCCACTAGCGGGGGTCCCTACGAGCAGTACTTC.